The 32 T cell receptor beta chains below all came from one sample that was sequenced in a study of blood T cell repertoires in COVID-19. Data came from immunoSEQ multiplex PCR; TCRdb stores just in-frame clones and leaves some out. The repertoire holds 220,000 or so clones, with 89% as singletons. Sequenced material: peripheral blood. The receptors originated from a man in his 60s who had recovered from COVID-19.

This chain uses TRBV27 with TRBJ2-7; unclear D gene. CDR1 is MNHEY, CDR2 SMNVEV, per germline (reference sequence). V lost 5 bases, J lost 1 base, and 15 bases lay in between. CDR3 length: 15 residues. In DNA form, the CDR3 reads TGTGCCAGCAGTGCGTTTCCGTCAGGATCCTACGAGCAGTACTTC. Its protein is CASSAFPSGSYEQYF.

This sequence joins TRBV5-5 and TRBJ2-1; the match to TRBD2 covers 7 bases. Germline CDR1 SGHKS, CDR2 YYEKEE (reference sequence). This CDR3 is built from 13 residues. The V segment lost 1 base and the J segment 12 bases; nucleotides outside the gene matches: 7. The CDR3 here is CASSLSGGGTQFF. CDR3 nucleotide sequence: TGTGCCAGCAGCTTGAGCGGCGGGGGAACGCAGTTCTTC.

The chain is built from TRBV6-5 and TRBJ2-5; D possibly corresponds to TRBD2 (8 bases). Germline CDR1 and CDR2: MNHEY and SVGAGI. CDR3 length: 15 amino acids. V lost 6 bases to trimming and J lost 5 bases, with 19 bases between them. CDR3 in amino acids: CASRRVTGGGETQYF. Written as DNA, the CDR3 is TGTGCCAGCAGGCGGGTAACGGGAGGGGGCGAGACCCAGTACTTC.

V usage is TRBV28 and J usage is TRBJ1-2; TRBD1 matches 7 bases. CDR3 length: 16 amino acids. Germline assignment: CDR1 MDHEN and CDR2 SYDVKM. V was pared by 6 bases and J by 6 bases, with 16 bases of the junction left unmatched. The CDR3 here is CASRIDILDREDGYTF. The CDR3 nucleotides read TGTGCCAGCAGAATAGATATACTTGACAGGGAGGATGGCTACACCTTC.

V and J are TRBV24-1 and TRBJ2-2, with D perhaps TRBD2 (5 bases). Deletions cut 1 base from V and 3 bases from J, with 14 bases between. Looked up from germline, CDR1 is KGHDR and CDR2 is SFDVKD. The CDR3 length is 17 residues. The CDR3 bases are TGTGCCACCAGTGATTTTAAACGGGGTGATGACACCGGGGAGCTGTTTTTT. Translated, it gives CATSDFKRGDDTGELFF.

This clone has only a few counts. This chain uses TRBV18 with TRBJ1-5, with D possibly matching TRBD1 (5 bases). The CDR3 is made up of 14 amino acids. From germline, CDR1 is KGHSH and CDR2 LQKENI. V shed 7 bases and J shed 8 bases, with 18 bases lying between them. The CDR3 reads CASCDTGEVEPQHF. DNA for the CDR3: TGTGCCAGCTGTGACACAGGTGAGGTTGAGCCCCAGCATTTT.

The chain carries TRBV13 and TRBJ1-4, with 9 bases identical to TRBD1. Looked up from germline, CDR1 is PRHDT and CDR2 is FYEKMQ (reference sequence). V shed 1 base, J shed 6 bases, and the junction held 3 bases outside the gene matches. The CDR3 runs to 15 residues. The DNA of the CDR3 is TGTGCCAGCAGCTTAGTAAGACAGGGGGATGAAAAACTGTTTTTT. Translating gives CASSLVRQGDEKLFF.

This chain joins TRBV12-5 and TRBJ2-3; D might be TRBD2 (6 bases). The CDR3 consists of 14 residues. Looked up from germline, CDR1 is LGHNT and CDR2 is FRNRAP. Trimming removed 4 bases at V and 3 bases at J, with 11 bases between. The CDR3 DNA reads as TGTGCTAGTGGTTATGCGGGGCCAACAGATACGCAGTATTTT. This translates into CASGYAGPTDTQYF.

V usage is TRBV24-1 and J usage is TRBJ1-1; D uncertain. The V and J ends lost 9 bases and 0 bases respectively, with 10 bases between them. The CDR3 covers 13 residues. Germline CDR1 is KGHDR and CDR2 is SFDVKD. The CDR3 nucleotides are TGTGCCACCGTGGGGAGATTGAACACTGAAGCTTTCTTT. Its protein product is CATVGRLNTEAFF.

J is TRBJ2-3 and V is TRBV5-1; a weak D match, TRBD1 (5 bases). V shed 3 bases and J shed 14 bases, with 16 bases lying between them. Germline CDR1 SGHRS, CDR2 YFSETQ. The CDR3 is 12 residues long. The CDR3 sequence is CASSSELTVRYF. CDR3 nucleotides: TGCGCCAGCAGCTCGGAGCTGACAGTTCGGTATTTT.

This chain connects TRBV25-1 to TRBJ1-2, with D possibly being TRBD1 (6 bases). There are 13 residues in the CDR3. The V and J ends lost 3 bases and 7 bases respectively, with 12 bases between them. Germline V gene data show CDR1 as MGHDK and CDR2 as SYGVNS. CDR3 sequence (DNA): TGTGCCAGCAGTGACCCAGGGGCGGGTGGCTACACCTTC. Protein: CASSDPGAGGYTF.

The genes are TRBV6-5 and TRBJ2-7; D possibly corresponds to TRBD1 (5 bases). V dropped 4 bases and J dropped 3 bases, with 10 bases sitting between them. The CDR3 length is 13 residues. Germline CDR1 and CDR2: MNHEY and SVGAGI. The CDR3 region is CASSWSGIYEQYF. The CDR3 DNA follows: TGTGCCAGCAGTTGGTCAGGGATCTACGAGCAGTACTTC.

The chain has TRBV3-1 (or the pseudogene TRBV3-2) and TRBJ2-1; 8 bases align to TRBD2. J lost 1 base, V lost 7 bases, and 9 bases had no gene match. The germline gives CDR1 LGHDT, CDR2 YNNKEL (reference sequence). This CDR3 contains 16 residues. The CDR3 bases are TGTGCCAGCACCGGAACGGGGGGGCCTTCCTACAATGAGCAGTTCTTC. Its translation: CASTGTGGPSYNEQFF.

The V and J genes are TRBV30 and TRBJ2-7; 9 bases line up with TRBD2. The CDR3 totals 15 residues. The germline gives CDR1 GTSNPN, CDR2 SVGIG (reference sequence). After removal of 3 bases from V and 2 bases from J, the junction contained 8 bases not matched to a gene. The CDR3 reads CAWRPGLANPYEQYF. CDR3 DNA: TGTGCCTGGAGACCGGGACTAGCAAATCCCTACGAGCAGTACTTC.

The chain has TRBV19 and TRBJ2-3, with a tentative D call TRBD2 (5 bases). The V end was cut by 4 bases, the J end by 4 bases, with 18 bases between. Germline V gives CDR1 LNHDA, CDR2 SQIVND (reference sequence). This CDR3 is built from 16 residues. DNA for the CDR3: TGTGCCAGTAGTACCGGGGTAGCCAGGCGCGCAGATACGCAGTATTTT. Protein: CASSTGVARRADTQYF.

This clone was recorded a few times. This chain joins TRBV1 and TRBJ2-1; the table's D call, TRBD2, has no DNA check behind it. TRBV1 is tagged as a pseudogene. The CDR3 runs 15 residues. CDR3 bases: TGCACCAGCAGTCAACCGGGGATAGCGGGGGATGAGCAGTTCTTC. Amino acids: CTSSQPGIAGDEQFF.

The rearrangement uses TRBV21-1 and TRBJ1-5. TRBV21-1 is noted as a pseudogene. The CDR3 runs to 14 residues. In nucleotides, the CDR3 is TGTGCCAGCAGCAAAATTGAGCCGGGTCGGCCCCAGCATTTT. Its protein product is CASSKIEPGRPQHF.

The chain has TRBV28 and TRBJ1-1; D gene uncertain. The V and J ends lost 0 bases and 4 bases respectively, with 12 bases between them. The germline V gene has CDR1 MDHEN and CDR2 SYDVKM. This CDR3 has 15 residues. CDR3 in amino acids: CASSLWTQRSTEAFF. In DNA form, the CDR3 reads TGTGCCAGCAGTTTATGGACGCAAAGGAGCACTGAAGCTTTCTTT.

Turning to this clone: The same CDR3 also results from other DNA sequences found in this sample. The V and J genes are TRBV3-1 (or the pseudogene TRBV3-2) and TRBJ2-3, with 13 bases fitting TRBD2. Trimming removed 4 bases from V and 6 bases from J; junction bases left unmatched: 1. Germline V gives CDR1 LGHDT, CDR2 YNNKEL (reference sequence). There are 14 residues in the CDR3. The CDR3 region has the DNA TGTGCCAGCAGCCGGGGACTAGCGGGGGATACGCAGTATTTT. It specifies CASSRGLAGDTQYF.

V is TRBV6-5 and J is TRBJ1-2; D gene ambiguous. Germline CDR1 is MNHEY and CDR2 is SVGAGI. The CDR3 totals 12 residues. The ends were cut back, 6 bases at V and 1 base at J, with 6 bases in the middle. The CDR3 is CASRQHNYGYTF. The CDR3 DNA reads TGTGCCAGCAGACAGCATAACTATGGCTACACCTTC.

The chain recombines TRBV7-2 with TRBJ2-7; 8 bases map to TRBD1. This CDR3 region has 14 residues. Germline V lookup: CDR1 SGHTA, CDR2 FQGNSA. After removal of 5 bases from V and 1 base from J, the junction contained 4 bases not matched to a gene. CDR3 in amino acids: CASSGTGLSYEQYF. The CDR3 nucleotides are TGTGCCAGCAGCGGGACAGGCTTATCCTACGAGCAGTACTTC.

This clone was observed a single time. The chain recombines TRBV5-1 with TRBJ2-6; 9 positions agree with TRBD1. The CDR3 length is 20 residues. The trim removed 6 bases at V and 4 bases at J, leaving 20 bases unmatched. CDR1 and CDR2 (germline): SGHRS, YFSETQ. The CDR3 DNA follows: TGCGCCAGCACCAATGGGGAATGGGACAGGGTAGTGTCAGGGGCCAACGTCCTGACTTTC. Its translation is CASTNGEWDRVVSGANVLTF.

For the CDR3, the DNA is TGCGCCAGCAGGTTGCCGGGACAGGGGAACACCGGGGAGCTGTTTTTT. It translates to CASRLPGQGNTGELFF. The chain links TRBV5-1 to TRBJ2-2; 9 bases map to TRBD1. Trimming took 5 bases from V and 1 from J; bases not matched to a gene: 6. The CDR3 covers 16 residues. Germline CDR1 is SGHRS and CDR2 is YFSETQ.

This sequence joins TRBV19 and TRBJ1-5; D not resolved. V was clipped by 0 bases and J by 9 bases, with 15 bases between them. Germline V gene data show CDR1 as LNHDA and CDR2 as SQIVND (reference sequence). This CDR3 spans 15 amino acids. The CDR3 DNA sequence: TGTGCCAGTAGTATAGATTTCGACCGGGTGGGGCCCCAGCATTTT. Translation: CASSIDFDRVGPQHF.

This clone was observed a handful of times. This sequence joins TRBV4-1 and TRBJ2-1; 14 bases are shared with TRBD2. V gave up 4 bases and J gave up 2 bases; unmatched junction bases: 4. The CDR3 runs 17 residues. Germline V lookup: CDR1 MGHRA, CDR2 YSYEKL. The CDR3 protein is CASSPGLAGVTYNEQFF. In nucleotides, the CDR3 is TGCGCCAGCAGCCCGGGACTAGCGGGGGTTACCTACAATGAGCAGTTCTTC.

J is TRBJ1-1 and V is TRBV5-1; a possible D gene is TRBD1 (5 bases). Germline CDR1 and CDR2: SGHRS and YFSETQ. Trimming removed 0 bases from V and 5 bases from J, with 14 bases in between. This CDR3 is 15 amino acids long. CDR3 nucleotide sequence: TGCGCCAGCAGCTTGGAGTCAGGGAGGAGGACTGAAGCTTTCTTT. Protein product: CASSLESGRRTEAFF. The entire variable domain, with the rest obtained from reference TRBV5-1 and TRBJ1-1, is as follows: KAGVTQTPRYLIKTRGQQVTLSCSPISGHRSVSWYQQTPGQGLQFLFEYFSETQRNKGNFPGRFSGRQFSNSRSEMNVSTLELGDSALYLCASSLESGRRTEAFFGQGTRLTVV.

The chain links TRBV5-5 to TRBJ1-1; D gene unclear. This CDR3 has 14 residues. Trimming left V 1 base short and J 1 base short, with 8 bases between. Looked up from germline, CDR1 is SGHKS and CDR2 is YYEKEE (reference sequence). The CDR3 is CASSLFSQNTEAFF. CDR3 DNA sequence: TGTGCCAGCAGCTTGTTTTCACAGAACACTGAAGCTTTCTTT.

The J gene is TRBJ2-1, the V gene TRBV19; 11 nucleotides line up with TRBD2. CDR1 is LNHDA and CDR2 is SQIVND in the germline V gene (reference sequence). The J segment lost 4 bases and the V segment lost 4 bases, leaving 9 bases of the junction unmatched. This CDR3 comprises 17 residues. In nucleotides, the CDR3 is TGTGCCAGTAGTAAAAGACCCACTAGCGGGAGTTACAATGAGCAGTTCTTC. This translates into CASSKRPTSGSYNEQFF. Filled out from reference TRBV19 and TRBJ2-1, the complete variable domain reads DGGITQSPKYLFRKEGQNVTLSCEQNLNHDAMYWYRQDPGQGLRLIYYSQIVNDFQKGDIAEGYSVSREKKESFPLTVTSAQKNPTAFYLCASSKRPTSGSYNEQFFGPGTRLTVL.

The CDR3 DNA reads TGTGCCAGCAGTTTAATCGGAGGGAGTGGAGGCTACACCTTC. Translation: CASSLIGGSGGYTF. The chain employs TRBV28 and TRBJ1-2; D remains unclear. Looked up from germline, CDR1 is MDHEN and CDR2 is SYDVKM. CDR3 size: 14 residues. V was trimmed by 2 bases and J by 8 bases, leaving 15 bases between them.

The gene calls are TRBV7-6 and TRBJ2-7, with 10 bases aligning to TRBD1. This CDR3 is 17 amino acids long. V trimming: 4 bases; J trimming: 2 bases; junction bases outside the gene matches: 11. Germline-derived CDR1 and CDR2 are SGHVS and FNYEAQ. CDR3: CASSSPRTGTGAYEQYF. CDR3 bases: TGTGCCAGCAGCTCCCCCCGGACCGGGACAGGGGCCTACGAGCAGTACTTC.

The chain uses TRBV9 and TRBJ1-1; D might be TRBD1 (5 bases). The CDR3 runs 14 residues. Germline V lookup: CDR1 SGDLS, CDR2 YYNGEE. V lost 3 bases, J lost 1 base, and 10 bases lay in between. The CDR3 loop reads CASSAGDRNTEAFF. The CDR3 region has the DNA TGTGCCAGCAGCGCAGGAGACAGGAACACTGAAGCTTTCTTT.

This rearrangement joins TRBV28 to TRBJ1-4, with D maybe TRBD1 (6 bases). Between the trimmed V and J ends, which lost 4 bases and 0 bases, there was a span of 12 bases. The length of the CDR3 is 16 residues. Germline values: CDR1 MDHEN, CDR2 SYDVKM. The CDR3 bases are TGTGCCAGCAGTTCGCAGGGGTTCGCAACTAATGAAAAACTGTTTTTT. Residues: CASSSQGFATNEKLFF.